The source of this T cell receptor (beta chain) is a study of cytomegalovirus exposure and HLA in healthy donors. On the study more broadly: Early released data comprised approximately 85 million unique TCRs from HLA-typed donors. Findings of the study overall: Later analysis showed TCR association rates varying by HLA locus, highest for DRB1 and lowest for HLA-C. Most CMV-associated TCR beta chains were later found to appear HLA-restricted.

This PCR relied on a set of 60 Vbeta primers and 13 Jbeta primers. Method: immunoSEQ multiplex PCR; TCRdb's copy keeps in-frame clones and lacks some. The sample includes 120,000 or so clones, nearly 80% seen only once; the top ten take 6% to 8%. V was pared by 5 bases and J by 7 bases, with 14 bases of the junction left unmatched. The CDR3 is 16 amino acids. The germline V gene encodes CDR1 SGHAT and CDR2 FQNNGV. Each donor's status was that of a healthy bone marrow donor. Points on this clone: The antigen is not known.

Material for sequencing was PBMCs. This chain connects TRBV11-2 to TRBJ2-7; 10 nucleotides match TRBD2. The TCR originated in a woman aged 40-49 years in good health and CMV-seronegative. As DNA, the CDR3 is TGTGCCAGCAGCCCCCTGGGGAGCGGGAGGGCCGAAGAGCAGTACTTC. Translated: CASSPLGSGRAEEQYF.